A single sample is the source of the 23 T cell receptor beta chains below, sequenced in a study of PD-L1 blockade in urothelial cancer. This table comes from immunoSEQ multiplex PCR, and its TCRdb copy is limited to in-frame clones, with some not included. The sample has around 100,000 clones; under 95% are singletons. Described time point: peripheral blood 6 weeks after treatment start. This specimen was PBMCs, taken around atezolizumab (anti-PD-L1) treatment. The receptors here all came from a man aged 60 to 75 with urothelial cancer.

The rearrangement links TRBV5-4 to TRBJ2-1; 10 nucleotides match TRBD2. The germline gives CDR1 SGHNT, CDR2 YYREEE (reference sequence). Trimming took 0 bases from V and 8 from J; bases not matched to a gene: 5. The CDR3 totals 15 residues. The CDR3 sequence is CASSLGSGGIYEQFF. CDR3 DNA: TGTGCCAGCAGCTTGGGTAGCGGGGGGATATATGAGCAGTTCTTC.

This chain connects TRBV7-9 to TRBJ1-2; TRBD1 matches at 7 bases. Looked up from germline, CDR1 is SEHNR and CDR2 is FQNEAQ (reference sequence). V shed 4 bases and J 7 bases; nucleotides not matched to a gene: 9. The CDR3 spans 14 residues. CDR3 protein: CASSSTGAVGGYTF. For the CDR3, the DNA is TGTGCCAGCAGCTCTACAGGGGCGGTAGGTGGCTACACCTTC.

The rearrangement links TRBV20-1 to TRBJ2-3, with D maybe TRBD1 (5 bases). The V end was cut by 5 bases, the J end by 5 bases, with 8 bases between. Germline V lookup: CDR1 DFQATT, CDR2 SNEGSKA (reference sequence). CDR3 length equals 11 residues. In DNA form, the CDR3 reads TGCAGTGCTCCAAGGGGAGATACGCAGTATTTT. Translated, it gives CSAPRGDTQYF.

The J gene is TRBJ1-4, the V gene TRBV18, with no clear D. V shed 1 base and J shed 0 bases, with 9 bases lying between them. The germline V gene has CDR1 KGHSH and CDR2 LQKENI. CDR3 length: 16 residues. The CDR3 coding sequence is TGTGCCAGCTCACCACTGAAGAGGACAACTAATGAAAAACTGTTTTTT. It is translated as CASSPLKRTTNEKLFF.

The J gene is TRBJ2-1, the V gene TRBV6-1; 7 nucleotides align to TRBD2. The CDR3 runs to 14 residues. J was trimmed by 0 bases and V by 8 bases; bases with no gene match: 4. CDR1 MNHNS and CDR2 SASEGT come from the germline V gene. Written as DNA, the CDR3 is TGTGCCAGCCAGGCTAGCGGCTCCTACAATGAGCAGTTCTTC. Protein sequence: CASQASGSYNEQFF.

The table lists this clone with a count of one. CDR3 region: CASSSDRGRSGELFF. The CDR3 nucleotides are TGTGCCAGCAGCTCGGACAGGGGGCGCTCAGGGGAGCTGTTTTTT. The chain combines TRBV7-3 with TRBJ2-2; 11 nucleotides line up with TRBD1. The CDR3 consists of 15 residues. V was clipped by 4 bases and J by 8 bases; unmatched bases: 6. Germline CDR1 and CDR2: SGHTA and FQGTGA.

The V and J genes are TRBV7-9 and TRBJ1-5, with no clear D. The germline V and J ends were trimmed by 5 bases and 6 bases, with 23 bases remaining between them. This CDR3 contains 17 residues. CDR1 SEHNR and CDR2 FQNEAQ come from the germline V gene (reference sequence). CDR3 region: CASSPSSGNPGSQPQHF. In nucleotides, the CDR3 is TGTGCCAGCAGCCCCTCGTCGGGGAACCCAGGCTCTCAGCCCCAGCATTTT.

The chain is built from TRBV5-1 and TRBJ2-3; D is possibly TRBD1 (6 bases). Trimming took off 0 bases at V and 1 base at J, with 9 bases between the two ends. Germline V gene sequence: CDR1 SGHRS, CDR2 YFSETQ. This CDR3 contains 15 residues. For the CDR3, the DNA is TGCGCCAGCAGCTTGGGGGACATCCGCACAGATACGCAGTATTTT. It encodes CASSLGDIRTDTQYF.

This chain joins TRBV18 and TRBJ1-5; 7 bases map to TRBD1. V dropped 5 bases and J dropped 8; count of bases not matched to a gene: 6. The CDR3 is 13 residues long. The germline V gene has CDR1 KGHSH and CDR2 LQKENI. The CDR3: CASSKGQTEPQHF. The CDR3 DNA reads TGTGCCAGCTCAAAGGGACAGACTGAGCCCCAGCATTTT.

The gene calls are TRBV7-3 and TRBJ2-4, with 8 bases that match TRBD2. Germline V CDR1 and CDR2: SGHTA, FQGTGA. V trimming: 6 bases; J trimming: 5 bases; junction bases outside the gene matches: 6. The CDR3 consists of 14 residues. The CDR3 loop reads CASSSGGGENIQYF. In DNA, the CDR3 is TGTGCCAGCAGTTCGGGGGGGGGTGAAAACATTCAGTACTTC.

The V gene is TRBV6-5, the J gene TRBJ2-7, with D possibly being TRBD2 (6 bases). The V end was cut by 4 bases, the J end by 1 base, with 14 bases between. The CDR3 runs 15 residues. From germline, CDR1 is MNHEY and CDR2 SVGAGI. CDR3 coding DNA: TGTGCCAGCAGTTCCTCCAAGCGGGCGTCCTACGAGCAGTACTTC. Translation: CASSSSKRASYEQYF.

The rearrangement joins TRBV27 to TRBJ2-1, with 7 bases lining up with TRBD2. V lost 5 bases, J lost 4 bases, and 8 bases stayed unmatched. This CDR3 is built from 15 residues. CDR1 MNHEY and CDR2 SMNVEV come from the germline V gene (reference sequence). CDR3 sequence: CASSPQSGTYNEQFF. The CDR3 coding sequence is TGTGCCAGCAGTCCCCAAAGCGGGACGTACAATGAGCAGTTCTTC.

V and J are TRBV5-4 and TRBJ2-7; D perhaps matches TRBD1 (6 bases). Trimming removed 2 bases at V and 5 bases at J, with 17 bases between. The CDR3 length is 15 residues. Germline loops: CDR1 SGHNT, CDR2 YYREEE (reference sequence). CDR3 amino acids: CASSFRDQGLDEQYF. The CDR3 coding sequence is TGTGCCAGCAGCTTCCGGGACCAGGGGCTTGACGAGCAGTACTTC.

This CDR3 reads CASSLVESTDTQYF. In DNA, the CDR3 is TGTGCCAGCAGCTTGGTTGAGAGCACAGATACGCAGTATTTT. The chain carries TRBV5-6 and TRBJ2-3; no clear D. V shed 0 bases and J shed 0 bases, with 5 bases lying between them. The CDR3 is 14 residues long. Germline assignment: CDR1 SGHDT and CDR2 YYEEEE. The complete variable domain, with remaining parts taken from reference TRBV5-6 and TRBJ2-3, reads DAGVTQSPTHLIKTRGQQVTLRCSPKSGHDTVSWYQQALGQGPQFIFQYYEEEERQRGNFPDRFSGHQFPNYSSELNVNALLLGDSALYLCASSLVESTDTQYFGPGTRLTVL.

This chain uses TRBV5-1 with TRBJ2-7; 9 bases agree with TRBD1. With V trimmed by 3 bases and J by 0 bases, 7 bases remained unmatched. The CDR3 runs to 16 residues. Germline CDR1 is SGHRS and CDR2 is YFSETQ. CDR3 nucleotides: TGCGCCAGCAGCTCGGAAGGACAGGGGATCTCCTACGAGCAGTACTTC. This codes for CASSSEGQGISYEQYF.

The V and J genes are TRBV30 and TRBJ1-3; D unclear. V shed 3 bases and J shed 0 bases, with 12 bases lying between them. From germline, CDR1 is GTSNPN and CDR2 SVGIG (reference sequence). The CDR3 contains 15 residues. The CDR3 DNA reads TGTGCCTGGAGCACCGGGGTAATCTCTGGAAACACCATATATTTT. This gives the protein CAWSTGVISGNTIYF.

The chain combines TRBV7-3 with TRBJ2-7; 9 bases are a match to TRBD2. Trimming cost V 5 bases and J 3 bases; bases outside gene matches: 8. The CDR3 contains 15 residues. Germline V gene data show CDR1 as SGHTA and CDR2 as FQGTGA. The CDR3 here is CASSDEGTSHYEQYF. The CDR3 DNA sequence: TGTGCCAGCAGCGATGAGGGGACTAGCCACTACGAGCAGTACTTC. Looking up the rest from reference TRBV7-3 and TRBJ2-7 gives the full variable domain: GAGVSQTPSNKVTEKGKYVELRCDPISGHTALYWYRQSLGQGPEFLIYFQGTGAADDSGLPNDRFFAVRPEGSVSTLKIQRTERGDSAVYLCASSDEGTSHYEQYFGPGTRLTVT.

This clone was seen only a few times. This chain uses TRBV28 with TRBJ1-2, with 11 bases lining up with TRBD1. The CDR3 extends over 15 amino acids. V shed 10 bases and J 8 bases; nucleotides not matched to a gene: 15. From germline, CDR1 is MDHEN and CDR2 SYDVKM. As DNA, the CDR3 is TGTGCCACCCCCCCGAAGGACAGGGGGCCCGAAGGCTACACCTTC. This translates into CATPPKDRGPEGYTF.

This clone has just a few counts. The chain recombines TRBV6-5 with TRBJ1-6; 7 positions match TRBD1. CDR1 and CDR2 from the germline V gene are MNHEY and SVGAGI. The CDR3 runs 14 residues. Trimming took 6 bases from V and 9 from J; bases not matched to a gene: 8. In DNA form, the CDR3 reads TGTGCCAGCAGCACCGGGACAGAGTCTTCACCCCTCCACTTT. Translating gives CASSTGTESSPLHF.

The CDR3 is CASSDSRRESGNTIYF. CDR3 in DNA: TGTGCCAGCAGTGATTCTAGAAGGGAGTCTGGAAACACCATATATTTT. This chain uses TRBV6-1 with TRBJ1-3; no clear D gene. Deletions cut 3 bases from V and 1 base from J, with 13 bases between. This CDR3 is 16 amino acids long. In germline, CDR1 is MNHNS, CDR2 SASEGT.

V is TRBV5-4 and J is TRBJ2-3; a weak D match, TRBD2 (7 bases). CDR1 SGHNT and CDR2 YYREEE come from the germline V gene (reference sequence). The V end was cut by 3 bases, the J end by 2 bases, with 28 bases between. The CDR3 has 20 residues. CDR3 coding DNA: TGTGCCAGCAGCTCCGCTCAGGGGTCCCGGCTAGCGGATAACACAGATACGCAGTATTTT. This gives the protein CASSSAQGSRLADNTDTQYF.

This clone was observed once. V is TRBV7-8 and J is TRBJ2-5, with D perhaps matching TRBD1 (5 bases). The CDR3 runs 16 residues. Trimming pared 1 base from V and 4 bases from J, leaving 16 bases between. Looked up from germline, CDR1 is SGHVS and CDR2 is FQNEAQ. The CDR3 sequence: CASSLVARALGETQYF. As DNA, the CDR3 is TGTGCCAGCAGCTTAGTCGCCAGGGCCCTGGGAGAGACCCAGTACTTC.

The V call is TRBV7-3, the J call TRBJ2-1; D not resolved. From germline, CDR1 is SGHTA and CDR2 FQGTGA. The CDR3 consists of 15 residues. The V gene lost 2 bases and the J gene lost 1 base, with 9 bases spanning the gap. This CDR3 reads CASSLRLGSYNEQFF. CDR3 nucleotides: TGTGCCAGCAGCTTACGGCTAGGATCCTACAATGAGCAGTTCTTC.